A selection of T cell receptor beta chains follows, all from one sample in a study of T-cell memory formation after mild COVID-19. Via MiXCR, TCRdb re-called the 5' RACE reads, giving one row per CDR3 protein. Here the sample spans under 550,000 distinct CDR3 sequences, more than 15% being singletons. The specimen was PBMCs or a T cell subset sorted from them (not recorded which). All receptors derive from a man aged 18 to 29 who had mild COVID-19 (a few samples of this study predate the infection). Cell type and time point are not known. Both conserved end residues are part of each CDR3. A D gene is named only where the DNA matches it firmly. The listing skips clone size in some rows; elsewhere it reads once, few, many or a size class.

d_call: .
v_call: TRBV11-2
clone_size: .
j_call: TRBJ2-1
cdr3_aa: CASSFEVDSYNEQFF
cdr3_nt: TGTGCCAGCAGCTTCGAAGTAGACTCCTACAATGAGCAGTTCTTC

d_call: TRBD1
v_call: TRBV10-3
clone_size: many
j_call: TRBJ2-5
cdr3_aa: CAISEPGQEETQYF
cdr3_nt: TGTGCCATCAGTGAGCCAGGACAGGAAGAGACCCAGTACTTC

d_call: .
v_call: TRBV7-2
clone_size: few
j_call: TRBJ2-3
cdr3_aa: CASSPGVTGRGTDTQYF
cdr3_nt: TGTGCCAGCAGCCCTGGGGTTACAGGGCGTGGGACAGATACGCAGTATTTT

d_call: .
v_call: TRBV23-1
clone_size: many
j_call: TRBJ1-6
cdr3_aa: CASHLTPLHF
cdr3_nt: TGCGCCAGCCATCTGACACCCCTCCACTTT

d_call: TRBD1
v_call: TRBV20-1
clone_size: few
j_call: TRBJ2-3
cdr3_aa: CSAHRDRDTDTQYF
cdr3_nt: TGCAGTGCGCACCGGGACAGGGACACAGATACGCAGTATTTT

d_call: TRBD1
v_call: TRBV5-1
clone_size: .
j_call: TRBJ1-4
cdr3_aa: CASSLARGQGNEKLFF
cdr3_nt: TGCGCCAGCAGCTTGGCCCGAGGACAGGGTAATGAAAAACTGTTTTTT

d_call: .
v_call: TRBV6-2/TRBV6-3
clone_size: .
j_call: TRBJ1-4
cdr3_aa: CASSYRQATNEKLFF
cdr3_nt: TGTGCCAGCAGTTACCGTCAGGCAACTAATGAAAAACTGTTTTTT

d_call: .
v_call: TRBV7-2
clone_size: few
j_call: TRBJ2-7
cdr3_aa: CASSLAGTSYEQYF
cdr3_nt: TGTGCCAGCAGCTTAGCAGGGACCTCCTACGAGCAGTACTTC

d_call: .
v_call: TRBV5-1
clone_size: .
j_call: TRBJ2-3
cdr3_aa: CASSLDTSTDTQYF
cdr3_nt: TGCGCCAGCAGCTTGGATACTAGCACAGATACGCAGTATTTT

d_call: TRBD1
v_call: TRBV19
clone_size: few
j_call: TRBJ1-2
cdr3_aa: CASSLQDRGYGYTF
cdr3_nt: TGTGCCAGTAGTCTCCAAGACAGGGGGTATGGCTACACCTTC

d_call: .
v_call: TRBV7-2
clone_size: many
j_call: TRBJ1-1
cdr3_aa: CASSRQTEAFF
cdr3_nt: TGTGCCAGCAGCCGCCAAACTGAAGCTTTCTTT

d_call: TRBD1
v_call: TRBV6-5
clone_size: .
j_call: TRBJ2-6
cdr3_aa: CASRRGQGATGANVLTF
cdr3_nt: TGTGCCAGCAGAAGGGGACAGGGGGCAACTGGGGCCAACGTCCTGACTTTC

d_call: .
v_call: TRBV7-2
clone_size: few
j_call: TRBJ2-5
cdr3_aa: CASSLDPTGNWGTQYF
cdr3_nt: TGTGCCAGCAGCTTAGATCCAACCGGGAATTGGGGGACCCAGTACTTC

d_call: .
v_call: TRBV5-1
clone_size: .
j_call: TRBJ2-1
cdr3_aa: CSSTLAGLRRPMGQFF
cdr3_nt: TGCTCCAGCACCCTGGCGGGACTTCGAAGACCTATGGGGCAGTTCTTC

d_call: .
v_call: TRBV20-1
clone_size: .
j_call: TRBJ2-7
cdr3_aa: CSASRKAYEQYF
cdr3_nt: TGCAGTGCTAGTCGAAAAGCCTACGAGCAGTACTTC

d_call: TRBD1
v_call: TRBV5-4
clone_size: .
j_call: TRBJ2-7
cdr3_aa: CASSLDYRGREQYF
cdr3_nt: TGTGCCAGCAGCTTAGACTACAGGGGGCGCGAGCAGTACTTC

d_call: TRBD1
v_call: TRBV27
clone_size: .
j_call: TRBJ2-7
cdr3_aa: CASSPRQGPSYEQYF
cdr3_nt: TGTGCCAGCAGTCCACGACAGGGTCCCTCCTACGAGCAGTACTTC

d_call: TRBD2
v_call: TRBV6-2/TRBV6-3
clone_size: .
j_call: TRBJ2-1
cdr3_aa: CASSRPSGAEQFF
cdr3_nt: TGTGCCAGCAGTAGACCTAGCGGGGCTGAGCAGTTCTTC

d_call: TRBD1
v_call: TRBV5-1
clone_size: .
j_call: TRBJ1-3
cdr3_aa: CASGQGNGNTIYF
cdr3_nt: TGCGCCAGCGGACAGGGAAATGGAAACACCATATATTTT

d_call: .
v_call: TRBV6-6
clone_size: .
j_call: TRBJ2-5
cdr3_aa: CASSYPGQGETQYF
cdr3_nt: TGTGCCAGCAGTTACCCGGGGCAGGGAGAGACCCAGTACTTC

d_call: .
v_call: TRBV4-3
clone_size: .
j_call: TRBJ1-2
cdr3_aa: CASSQESGSPGYTF
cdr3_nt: TGCGCCAGCAGCCAAGAGTCAGGGTCTCCTGGCTACACCTTC

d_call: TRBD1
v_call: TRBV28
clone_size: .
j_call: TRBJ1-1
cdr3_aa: CASSSAPDRGYPKLNTEAFF
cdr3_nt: TGTGCCAGCAGTTCGGCCCCGGACAGGGGTTACCCAAAACTGAACACTGAAGCTTTCTTT

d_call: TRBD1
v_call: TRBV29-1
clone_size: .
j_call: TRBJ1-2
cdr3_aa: CSVGQGAGYTF
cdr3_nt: TGCAGCGTAGGACAGGGGGCCGGCTACACCTTC

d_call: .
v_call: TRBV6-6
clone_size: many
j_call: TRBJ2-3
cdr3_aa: CASSYWGERDTQYF
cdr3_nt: TGTGCCAGCAGTTACTGGGGCGAGCGGGATACGCAGTATTTT

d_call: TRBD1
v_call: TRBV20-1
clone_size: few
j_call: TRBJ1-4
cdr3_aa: CSAHDRGANEKLFF
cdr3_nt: TGCAGTGCTCACGACAGGGGGGCTAATGAAAAACTGTTTTTT

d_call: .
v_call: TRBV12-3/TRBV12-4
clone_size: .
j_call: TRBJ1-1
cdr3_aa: CASRGVEAFF
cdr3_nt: TGTGCCAGCAGGGGGGTCGAGGCTTTCTTT

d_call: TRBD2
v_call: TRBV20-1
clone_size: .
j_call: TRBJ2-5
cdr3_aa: CSAREAGGPRAQYF
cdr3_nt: TGCAGTGCTAGAGAGGCGGGGGGCCCCCGGGCCCAGTACTTC

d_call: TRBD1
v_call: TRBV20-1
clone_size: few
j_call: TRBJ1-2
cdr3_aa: CSARESRGQCTF
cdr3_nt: TGCAGTGCTAGAGAGAGCAGGGGGCAATGCACCTTC

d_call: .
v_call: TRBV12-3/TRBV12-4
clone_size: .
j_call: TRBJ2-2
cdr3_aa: CASSWKVTGELFF
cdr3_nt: TGTGCCAGCAGTTGGAAGGTGACCGGGGAGCTGTTTTTT

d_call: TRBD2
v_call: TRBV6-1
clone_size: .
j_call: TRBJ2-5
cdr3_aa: CASSGGTSGPRTQYF
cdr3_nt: TGTGCCAGCAGTGGCGGGACTAGCGGACCAAGGACCCAGTACTTC

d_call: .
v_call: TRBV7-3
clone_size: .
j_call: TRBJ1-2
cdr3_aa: CASSPGRDGGYTF
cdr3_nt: TGTGCCAGCAGCCCCGGCAGGGACGGTGGCTACACCTTC

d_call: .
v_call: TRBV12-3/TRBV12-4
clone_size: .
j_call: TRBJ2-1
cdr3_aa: CASSFRSVSYNEQFF
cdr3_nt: TGTGCCAGCAGTTTCCGGTCAGTCTCCTACAATGAGCAGTTCTTC

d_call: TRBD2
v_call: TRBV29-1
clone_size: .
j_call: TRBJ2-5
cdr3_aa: CSVPERGGPETQYF
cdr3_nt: TGCAGCGTCCCGGAGCGGGGGGGCCCAGAGACCCAGTACTTC

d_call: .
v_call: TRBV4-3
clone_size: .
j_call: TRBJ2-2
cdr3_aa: CASSQHTRGAGTGELFF
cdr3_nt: TGCGCCAGCAGCCAACACACGAGGGGGGCCGGCACCGGGGAGCTGTTTTTT

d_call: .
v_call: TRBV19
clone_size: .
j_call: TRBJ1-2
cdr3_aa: CASSIVSGYGYTF
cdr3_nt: TGTGCCAGTAGTATAGTTTCGGGGTACGGCTACACCTTC

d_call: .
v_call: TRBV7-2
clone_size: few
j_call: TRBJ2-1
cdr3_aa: CASSPWVVYEQFF
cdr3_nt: TGTGCCAGCAGCCCCTGGGTAGTGTATGAGCAGTTCTTC

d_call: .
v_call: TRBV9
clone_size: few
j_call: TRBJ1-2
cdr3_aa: CASSVAAGTYGYTF
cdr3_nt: TGTGCCAGCAGCGTAGCTGCCGGGACCTATGGCTACACCTTC

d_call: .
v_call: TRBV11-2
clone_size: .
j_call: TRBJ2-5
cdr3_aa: CASSYARETQYF
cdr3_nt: TGTGCCAGCAGCTACGCCCGGGAGACCCAGTACTTC

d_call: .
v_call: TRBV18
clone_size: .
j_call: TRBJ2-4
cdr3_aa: CASSQTGTFDLAKNIQYF
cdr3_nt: TGTGCCAGCTCACAAACCGGGACTTTCGATCTAGCCAAAAACATTCAGTACTTC

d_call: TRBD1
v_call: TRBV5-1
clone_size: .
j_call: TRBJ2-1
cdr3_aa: CASRIIYRGRSYNEQFF
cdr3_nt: TGCGCCAGCAGAATTATTTACAGGGGAAGGTCCTACAATGAGCAGTTCTTC

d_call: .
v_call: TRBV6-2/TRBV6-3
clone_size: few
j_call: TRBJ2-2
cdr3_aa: CASSFLSVMNTGELFF
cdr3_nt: TGTGCCAGCAGTTTCCTAAGCGTGATGAACACCGGGGAGCTGTTTTTT

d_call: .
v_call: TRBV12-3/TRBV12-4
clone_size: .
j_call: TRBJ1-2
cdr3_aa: CASSLALLSKPYGYTF
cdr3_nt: TGTGCCAGCAGTTTAGCATTGTTATCAAAACCCTATGGCTACACCTTC

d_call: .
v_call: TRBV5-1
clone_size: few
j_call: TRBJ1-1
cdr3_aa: CASSAWVRGMNTEAFF
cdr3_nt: TGCGCCAGCAGCGCCTGGGTCCGAGGTATGAACACTGAAGCTTTCTTT

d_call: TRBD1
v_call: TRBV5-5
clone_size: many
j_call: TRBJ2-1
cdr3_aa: CASSFRGPLGQGASEQFF
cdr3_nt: TGTGCCAGCAGCTTCCGGGGGCCGCTAGGGCAGGGGGCAAGTGAGCAGTTCTTC

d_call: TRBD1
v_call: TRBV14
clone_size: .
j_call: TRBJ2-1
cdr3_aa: CASSQLGQGAPYEQFF
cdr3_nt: TGTGCCAGCAGCCAACTAGGACAGGGGGCACCATATGAGCAGTTCTTC

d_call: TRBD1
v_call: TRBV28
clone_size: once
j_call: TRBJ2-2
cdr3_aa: CASSLDTGDRELFF
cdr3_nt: TGTGCCAGCAGTTTAGATACAGGGGACCGGGAGCTGTTTTTT

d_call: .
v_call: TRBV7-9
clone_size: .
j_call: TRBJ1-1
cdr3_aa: CAGGGGANTEAFF
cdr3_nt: TGTGCCGGAGGTGGGGGGGCGAACACTGAAGCTTTCTTT

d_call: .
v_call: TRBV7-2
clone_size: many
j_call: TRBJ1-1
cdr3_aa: CASSPGAGRGETEAFF
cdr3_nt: TGTGCCAGCAGCCCAGGGGCCGGACGGGGAGAAACTGAAGCTTTCTTT

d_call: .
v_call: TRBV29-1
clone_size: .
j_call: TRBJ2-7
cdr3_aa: CSAATGATYEQYF
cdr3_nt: TGCAGCGCAGCGACAGGAGCAACCTACGAGCAGTACTTC

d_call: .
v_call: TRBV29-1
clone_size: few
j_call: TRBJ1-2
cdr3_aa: CSEQDSYPYGYTF
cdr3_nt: TGCAGCGAACAGGACTCCTACCCCTATGGCTACACCTTC

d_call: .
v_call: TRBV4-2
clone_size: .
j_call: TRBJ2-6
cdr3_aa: CASSEPGNSGANVLTF
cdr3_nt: TGTGCCAGCAGCGAGCCCGGGAACTCTGGGGCCAACGTCCTGACTTTC